This is a list of T cell receptor beta chains from one sample in a study of cytomegalovirus exposure and HLA in healthy donors. Sequencing was performed with immunoSEQ multiplex PCR; in TCRdb, only in-frame clones are kept and a portion is missing. Of about 200,000 clones listed, approximately 78% are singletons. The specimen was PBMCs. All receptors derive from a woman aged 40-49 years in good health and CMV-seronegative. The CDR3 runs from the conserved cysteine through the conserved F or W. A D gene is named only where the DNA matches it firmly. Only part of the rows carry a size: once, few, many, or a class if the clone is expanded.

abundance: few
j_gene: TRBJ2-1
d_gene: TRBD1
v_gene: TRBV29-1
CDR3aa: CSVRQGGEQFF
CDR3nt: TGCAGCGTCCGACAGGGTGGTGAGCAGTTCTTC

abundance: NA
j_gene: TRBJ1-2
d_gene: NA
v_gene: TRBV6-1
CDR3aa: CASSDGPPVVDGYTF
CDR3nt: TGTGCCAGCAGTGATGGGCCCCCTGTTGTGGATGGCTACACCTTC

abundance: once
j_gene: TRBJ1-2
d_gene: TRBD1
v_gene: TRBV5-1
CDR3aa: CASSLQGGSYGYTF
CDR3nt: TGCGCCAGCAGCTTACAGGGGGGGAGCTATGGCTACACCTTC

abundance: NA
j_gene: TRBJ1-3
d_gene: NA
v_gene: TRBV30
CDR3aa: CAWSPSRSNTYGNTIYF
CDR3nt: TGTGCCTGGAGCCCATCCAGGTCAAATACCTATGGAAACACCATATATTTT

abundance: NA
j_gene: TRBJ1-3
d_gene: NA
v_gene: TRBV19
CDR3aa: CASATGASGNTIYF
CDR3nt: TGTGCCAGCGCGACAGGTGCCTCTGGAAACACCATATATTTT

abundance: NA
j_gene: TRBJ1-1
d_gene: NA
v_gene: TRBV5-1
CDR3aa: CASSSRPGGVSTEAFF
CDR3nt: TGCGCCAGCAGCAGTCGTCCCGGCGGCGTTAGTACTGAAGCTTTCTTT

abundance: NA
j_gene: TRBJ2-7
d_gene: NA
v_gene: TRBV28
CDR3aa: CASSFPHQTGQYF
CDR3nt: TGTGCCAGCAGTTTCCCGCACCAGACAGGGCAGTACTTC

abundance: NA
j_gene: TRBJ1-2
d_gene: TRBD1
v_gene: TRBV7-9
CDR3aa: CASSLTPDRRNYGYTF
CDR3nt: TGTGCCAGCAGCTTAACCCCGGACAGGCGGAACTATGGCTACACCTTC

abundance: once
j_gene: TRBJ2-7
d_gene: NA
v_gene: TRBV21-1
CDR3aa: CASRTDRSSYEQYF
CDR3nt: TGTGCCAGCAGGACGGACAGGAGCTCCTACGAGCAGTACTTC

abundance: NA
j_gene: TRBJ2-3
d_gene: TRBD2
v_gene: TRBV7-9
CDR3aa: CASLSGGSTDTQYF
CDR3nt: TGTGCCAGCTTGTCCGGCGGGAGTACAGATACGCAGTATTTT

abundance: NA
j_gene: TRBJ2-3
d_gene: TRBD2
v_gene: TRBV7-9
CDR3aa: CASSLGTSSGRAGYF
CDR3nt: TGTGCCAGCAGCCTGGGGACTTCTAGCGGGAGGGCTGGGTATTTT

abundance: NA
j_gene: TRBJ2-7
d_gene: TRBD1
v_gene: TRBV7-6
CDR3aa: CASSLATGGWYEQYF
CDR3nt: TGTGCCAGCAGCTTAGCGACAGGGGGCTGGTACGAGCAGTACTTC

abundance: NA
j_gene: TRBJ1-6
d_gene: NA
v_gene: TRBV5-6
CDR3aa: CASSLGVSYNSPLHF
CDR3nt: TGTGCCAGCAGCTTGGGAGTATCCTATAATTCACCCCTCCACTTT

abundance: NA
j_gene: TRBJ2-1
d_gene: NA
v_gene: TRBV5-6
CDR3aa: CASSSPIGNEQFF
CDR3nt: TGTGCCAGCAGCTCTCCCATCGGCAATGAGCAGTTCTTC

abundance: few
j_gene: TRBJ1-5
d_gene: TRBD1
v_gene: TRBV7-9
CDR3aa: CASSRQGGQPQHF
CDR3nt: TGTGCCAGCAGCCGACAGGGTGGTCAGCCCCAGCATTTT

abundance: few
j_gene: TRBJ2-2
d_gene: NA
v_gene: TRBV4-1
CDR3aa: CASSPRAQRAAGELFF
CDR3nt: TGCGCCAGCAGCCCTAGAGCCCAGAGGGCCGCCGGGGAGCTGTTTTTT

abundance: NA
j_gene: TRBJ1-4
d_gene: NA
v_gene: TRBV6-5
CDR3aa: CASSLGTGVMAKLFF
CDR3nt: TGTGCCAGCAGCCTCGGCACGGGAGTGATGGCAAAACTGTTTTTT

abundance: NA
j_gene: TRBJ1-5
d_gene: NA
v_gene: TRBV6-5
CDR3aa: CASSSDSNQPQHF
CDR3nt: TGTGCCAGCAGCAGTGATAGCAATCAGCCCCAGCATTTT

abundance: NA
j_gene: TRBJ2-7
d_gene: TRBD2
v_gene: TRBV9
CDR3aa: CASSVSTGTSYEQYF
CDR3nt: TGTGCCAGCAGCGTATCGACCGGGACTAGCTACGAGCAGTACTTC

abundance: few
j_gene: TRBJ2-6
d_gene: NA
v_gene: TRBV2
CDR3aa: CASSAFSSLLSGANVLTF
CDR3nt: TGTGCCAGCAGTGCGTTCTCTTCCCTCCTCTCTGGGGCCAACGTCCTGACTTTC

abundance: few
j_gene: TRBJ1-1
d_gene: NA
v_gene: TRBV5-4
CDR3aa: CASSFGSPGNTEAFF
CDR3nt: TGTGCCAGCAGCTTCGGGTCCCCTGGGAACACTGAAGCTTTCTTT

abundance: NA
j_gene: TRBJ2-7
d_gene: TRBD2
v_gene: TRBV15
CDR3aa: CATSGTSGLSSYEQYF
CDR3nt: TGTGCCACCAGCGGAACTAGCGGGTTATCCTCCTACGAGCAGTACTTC

abundance: NA
j_gene: TRBJ1-2
d_gene: TRBD1
v_gene: TRBV5-1
CDR3aa: CASSRGQPNYGYTF
CDR3nt: TGCGCCAGCAGCCGGGGACAGCCTAACTATGGCTACACCTTC

abundance: NA
j_gene: TRBJ1-2
d_gene: TRBD1
v_gene: TRBV6-1
CDR3aa: CASSPGQGVNGYTF
CDR3nt: TGTGCCAGCAGCCCCGGGCAGGGGGTGAATGGCTACACCTTC

abundance: NA
j_gene: TRBJ1-4
d_gene: NA
v_gene: TRBV18
CDR3aa: CASSPVQGREKLFF
CDR3nt: TGTGCCAGCTCACCAGTACAGGGAAGAGAAAAACTGTTTTTT

abundance: NA
j_gene: TRBJ2-3
d_gene: TRBD2
v_gene: TRBV11-2
CDR3aa: CASSRWGTNEGDTQYF
CDR3nt: TGTGCCAGCAGCCGATGGGGGACTAACGAAGGAGATACGCAGTATTTT

abundance: NA
j_gene: TRBJ1-1
d_gene: NA
v_gene: TRBV18
CDR3aa: CASSRDGGRGTEAFF
CDR3nt: TGTGCCAGCTCACGGGATGGGGGCAGAGGTACTGAAGCTTTCTTT

abundance: NA
j_gene: TRBJ2-7
d_gene: NA
v_gene: TRBV19
CDR3aa: CASSLSLVGYEQYF
CDR3nt: TGTGCCAGTAGTCTTAGCTTGGTAGGCTACGAGCAGTACTTC